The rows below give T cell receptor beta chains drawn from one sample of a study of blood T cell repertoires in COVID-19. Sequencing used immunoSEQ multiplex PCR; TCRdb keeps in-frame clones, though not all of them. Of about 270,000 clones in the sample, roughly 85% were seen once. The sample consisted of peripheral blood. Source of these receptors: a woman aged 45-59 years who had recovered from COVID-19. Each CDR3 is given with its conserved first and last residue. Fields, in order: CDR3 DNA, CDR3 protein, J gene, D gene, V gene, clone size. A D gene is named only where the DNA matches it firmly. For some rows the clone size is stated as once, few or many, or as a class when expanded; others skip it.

DNA: TGTGCCAGCAGTTTCACAGGACGGCTCCAAGAGACCCAGTACTTC
CDR3: CASSFTGRLQETQYF
J: TRBJ2-5
D: NA
V: TRBV28
size: once

DNA: TGTGCCAGCAGTGCGCAGGGGCTTGGGAGTGGTGGCTACACCTTC
CDR3: CASSAQGLGSGGYTF
J: TRBJ1-2
D: NA
V: TRBV2
size: NA

DNA: TGTGCCAGCAGCCATACGGGGGAGGAGACCCAGTACTTC
CDR3: CASSHTGEETQYF
J: TRBJ2-5
D: NA
V: TRBV11-3
size: NA

DNA: TGTGCCAGCAGTCTCCAGGGGGAACAGCCCCAGCATTTT
CDR3: CASSLQGEQPQHF
J: TRBJ1-5
D: TRBD1
V: TRBV27
size: NA

DNA: TGTGCCAGCAGCCCCACAGGTACTGACTATGGCTACACCTTC
CDR3: CASSPTGTDYGYTF
J: TRBJ1-2
D: NA
V: TRBV5-5
size: few

DNA: TGTGCCAGTAGTATATCTAGCGTCGCCGGGGAGCTGTTTTTT
CDR3: CASSISSVAGELFF
J: TRBJ2-2
D: NA
V: TRBV19
size: NA

DNA: TGTGCCAGCAGTTTAAGCAGGGTCGGAAACACCATATATTTT
CDR3: CASSLSRVGNTIYF
J: TRBJ1-3
D: NA
V: TRBV28
size: NA

DNA: TGTGCCAGCTCACCAGTGGGCCTGGGGCGCTCTGAAGCTTTCTTT
CDR3: CASSPVGLGRSEAFF
J: TRBJ1-1
D: NA
V: TRBV18
size: NA

DNA: TGTGCCAGCTCACCACCGGGGCAGGGCGGCTCACCCCTCCACTTT
CDR3: CASSPPGQGGSPLHF
J: TRBJ1-6
D: NA
V: TRBV18
size: NA

DNA: TGTGCCAGCAGCCAAGGACCCCCGGGACAGGGGGCTAATGGCTACACCTTC
CDR3: CASSQGPPGQGANGYTF
J: TRBJ1-2
D: TRBD1
V: TRBV3-1/TRBV3-2
size: NA

DNA: TGTGCCAGCAGACCAGGGGCGGGAGGGCCGATTGAGACCCAGTACTTC
CDR3: CASRPGAGGPIETQYF
J: TRBJ2-5
D: TRBD2
V: TRBV11-2
size: once

DNA: TGTGCCACCAGCAGAGATCGGGGGGACGAGCAGTACTTC
CDR3: CATSRDRGDEQYF
J: TRBJ2-7
D: TRBD2
V: TRBV15
size: NA